These 26 T cell receptor beta chains came from one sample sequenced in a study of blood T cells in healthy people across ages. A second about 7 to 12 cycle PCR used barcoded and J-beta primers. TCRdb itself ran the 5' RACE reads through MiXCR, one entry per CDR3 protein. The sample includes 790,000 or so distinct CDR3 sequences, less than 60% of them seen just once. Material: blood. The receptor source for this set is a man older than 75 in good health.

The chain carries TRBV5-1 and TRBJ2-1; the D is unclear. V was pared by 0 bases and J by 4 bases, with 8 bases between. CDR1 SGHRS and CDR2 YFSETQ come from the germline V gene. The CDR3 is made up of 14 amino acids. CDR3 sequence: CASSLATQYNEQFF. The DNA for the CDR3 is TGCGCCAGCAGCTTGGCTACTCAATACAATGAGCAGTTCTTC. Looking up the rest from reference TRBV5-1 and TRBJ2-1 gives the full variable domain: KAGVTQTPRYLIKTRGQQVTLSCSPISGHRSVSWYQQTPGQGLQFLFEYFSETQRNKGNFPGRFSGRQFSNSRSEMNVSTLELGDSALYLCASSLATQYNEQFFGPGTRLTVL.

The V call is TRBV4-3, the J call TRBJ2-3; D is perhaps TRBD1 or TRBD2 (5 bases each). V lost 3 bases to trimming and J lost 2 bases, with 21 bases between them. This CDR3 spans 18 amino acids. The germline V gene encodes CDR1 LGHNA and CDR2 YSLEER. CDR3 nucleotides: TGCGCCAGCAGCCATAACACAGGAGCGCGAGGGCTCACAGATACGCAGTATTTT. Translating it yields CASSHNTGARGLTDTQYF.

The chain links TRBV5-1 to TRBJ2-3; TRBD2 matches 13 bases. The CDR3 is 15 residues long. V dropped 5 bases and J dropped 4; count of bases not matched to a gene: 4. CDR1 is SGHRS, CDR2 YFSETQ, per germline. CDR3 coding DNA: TGCGCCAGCAGGGAAGGACTAGCGGGAGCAGATACGCAGTATTTT. Amino acids: CASREGLAGADTQYF.

There are many counts of this clonotype. The V and J genes are TRBV6-6 and TRBJ2-3; 10 bases agree with TRBD1. The CDR3 is made up of 18 amino acids. From germline, CDR1 is MNHNY and CDR2 SVGAGI (reference sequence). The V and J ends lost 7 bases and 2 bases, in that order; junction bases with no gene match: 15. The CDR3 DNA is TGTGCCAGCACCCTAAGGCCTCCGGGACAGGGGATCACAGATACGCAGTATTTT. The encoded protein is CASTLRPPGQGITDTQYF.

This sequence joins TRBV29-1 and TRBJ2-2; D gene ambiguous. Germline V gives CDR1 SQVTM, CDR2 ANQGSEA. Trimming removed 5 bases at V and 4 bases at J, with 5 bases between. CDR3 length equals 11 residues. CDR3 DNA sequence: TGCAGCGTTTGGGCCACCGGGGAGCTGTTTTTT. Residues: CSVWATGELFF.

This clonotype came up once. This sequence joins TRBV7-2 and TRBJ2-1; 9 nucleotides line up with TRBD2. After removal of 1 base from V and 5 bases from J, the junction contained 9 bases not matched to a gene. CDR1 is SGHTA and CDR2 is FQGNSA in the germline V gene. This CDR3 spans 17 amino acids. CDR3 coding DNA: TGTGCCAGCAGCTTAGAGGCTAAGCGGGGGGTTAACAATGAGCAGTTCTTC. Its translation: CASSLEAKRGVNNEQFF.

Comments on this clonotype: Since a much larger clone is just one base distant, this may be a read error. The rearrangement joins TRBV6-2 or TRBV6-3 to TRBJ2-1; D not resolved. With the DNA end fitting TRBJ2-7 better, the J assignment may be wrong. Germline V lookup: CDR1 MNHEY, CDR2 SVGEGT. The CDR3 extends over 15 amino acids. Here the CDR3 DNA reads TGTGCCAGCACTCTGACCGACTTCCCCTACAATGAGCAGTACTTC. Translating gives CASTLTDFPYNEQYF.

At least ten counts were recorded for this clonotype. The rearrangement uses TRBV7-3 and TRBJ2-1; TRBD1 matches at 10 bases. Germline CDR1 is SGHTA and CDR2 is FQGTGA. The trim removed 9 bases at V and 7 bases at J, leaving 3 bases unmatched. The CDR3 length is 12 residues. CDR3 loop: CARGQGWNEQFF. The CDR3 nucleotides are TGTGCCAGGGGACAGGGGTGGAATGAGCAGTTCTTC. Supplemented by reference TRBV7-3 and TRBJ2-1, the full variable domain reads GAGVSQTPSNKVTEKGKYVELRCDPISGHTALYWYRQSLGQGPEFLIYFQGTGAADDSGLPNDRFFAVRPEGSVSTLKIQRTERGDSAVYLCARGQGWNEQFFGPGTRLTVL.

The chain joins TRBV5-1 to TRBJ2-3; TRBD1 is a possible D gene (5 bases). CDR3 length: 14 residues. V was pared by 2 bases and J by 2 bases, with 9 bases between. Germline V gene data show CDR1 as SGHRS and CDR2 as YFSETQ. The CDR3 DNA follows: TGCGCCAGCAGCTTTGACAGACCCACAGATACGCAGTATTTT. Translation gives CASSFDRPTDTQYF.

The rearrangement joins TRBV4-2 to TRBJ2-1; 15 nucleotides line up with TRBD2. The CDR3 runs 15 residues. Germline loops: CDR1 LGHNA, CDR2 YNFKEQ. V lost 3 bases to trimming and J lost 8 bases; unmatched junction nucleotides: 2. This CDR3 reads CASSHGLAGGHEQFF. The CDR3 bases are TGTGCCAGCAGCCACGGACTAGCGGGGGGGCATGAGCAGTTCTTC.

J is TRBJ2-4 and V is TRBV7-2; 10 positions agree with TRBD1. Looked up from germline, CDR1 is SGHTA and CDR2 is FQGNSA. The junction had 9 bases not matched to a gene; V was cut back by 5 bases and J by 5 bases. The CDR3 is made up of 16 amino acids. CDR3 in amino acids: CASSRSDRGYENIQYF. Written as DNA, the CDR3 is TGTGCCAGCAGCCGGTCGGACAGGGGGTATGAAAACATTCAGTACTTC.

This chain connects TRBV24-1 to TRBJ2-5; 10 bases align to TRBD2. The DNA matches TRBJ2-7 better at its end, which makes the J call doubtful. The length of the CDR3 is 15 residues. Germline CDR1 and CDR2: KGHDR and SFDVKD. The CDR3 coding sequence is TGTGCCACCAGTGCCTCTAGCGGGAGAACCCTCGAGCAGTACTTC. It translates to CATSASSGRTLEQYF.

This clonotype appeared a few times. CDR3 in amino acids: CSVGGTPEGHEQFF. In DNA, the CDR3 is TGCAGCGTAGGGGGTACTCCGGAGGGCCATGAGCAGTTCTTC. This chain uses TRBV29-1 with TRBJ2-1, with D perhaps matching TRBD1 or TRBD2 (6 bases each). The germline V gene has CDR1 SQVTM and CDR2 ANQGSEA. The length of the CDR3 is 14 residues. V was pared by 6 bases and J by 8 bases, with 20 bases between.

The genes are TRBV6-4 and TRBJ1-5, with D possibly matching TRBD1 (6 bases). Between the trimmed V and J ends, which lost 6 bases and 3 bases, there was a span of 12 bases. Germline V CDR1 and CDR2: MRHNA, SNTAGT. The CDR3 sequence is 14 residues long. Here the CDR3 DNA reads TGTGCCAGCAGCCCAGGGGCAGTCAATCAGCCCCAGCATTTT. This sequence encodes CASSPGAVNQPQHF.

The J gene is TRBJ2-5, the V gene TRBV4-3; unclear D gene. This CDR3 spans 16 amino acids. Looked up from germline, CDR1 is LGHNA and CDR2 is YSLEER. V shed 4 bases and J shed 5 bases, with 20 bases lying between them. DNA of the CDR3: TGCGCCAGCAGCCGGCAGCGCCTAGAGGTCTGGGAGACCCAGTACTTC. This codes for CASSRQRLEVWETQYF.

The V call is TRBV5-1, the J call TRBJ2-7; the match to TRBD1 covers 9 bases. The J segment lost 5 bases and the V segment lost 3 bases, leaving 6 bases of the junction unmatched. CDR3 length: 14 residues. Germline V gene data show CDR1 as SGHRS and CDR2 as YFSETQ. The CDR3 loop reads CASSSGQGINEQYF. Here the CDR3 DNA reads TGCGCCAGCAGCTCGGGACAGGGAATTAACGAGCAGTACTTC.

In this sample, this clonotype turned up once. As DNA, the CDR3 is TGTGCCAGCAGTAAACGGGAGTGGGATACGCAGTATTTT. It translates to CASSKREWDTQYF. This chain joins TRBV6-2 or TRBV6-3 and TRBJ2-3, with D perhaps TRBD2 (6 bases). Trimming removed 5 bases at V and 6 bases at J, with 12 bases between. Germline V gives CDR1 MNHEY, CDR2 SVGEGT. The CDR3 covers 13 residues.

The chain is built from TRBV5-5 and TRBJ2-3; D unclear. V gave up 0 bases and J gave up 1 base, with 9 bases separating them. The CDR3 runs to 15 residues. CDR1 is SGHKS, CDR2 YYEKEE, per germline (reference sequence). In DNA, the CDR3 is TGTGCCAGCAGCTTGGTCCGGTCGCGCACAGATACGCAGTATTTT. It translates to CASSLVRSRTDTQYF. Full variable domain (remainder filled in from reference TRBV5-5 and TRBJ2-3): DAGVTQSPTHLIKTRGQQVTLRCSPISGHKSVSWYQQVLGQGPQFIFQYYEKEERGRGNFPDRFSARQFPNYSSELNVNALLLGDSALYLCASSLVRSRTDTQYFGPGTRLTVL.

The chain has TRBV27 and TRBJ2-7, with 9 nucleotides matching TRBD1. The V and J ends lost 5 bases and 0 bases, in that order; junction bases with no gene match: 5. The CDR3 is made up of 15 amino acids. Germline CDR1 MNHEY, CDR2 SMNVEV (reference sequence). The CDR3: CASSPTGQGSYEQYF. The CDR3 DNA reads as TGTGCCAGCAGTCCGACGGGACAGGGCTCCTACGAGCAGTACTTC.

This clonotype has only a few counts. The J gene is TRBJ2-7, the V gene TRBV6-6; 9 bases map to TRBD1. V lost 0 bases, J lost 2 bases, and 5 bases stayed unmatched. CDR3 length equals 16 residues. The germline CDR1 and CDR2 sequences are MNHNY and SVGAGI (reference sequence). Here the CDR3 reads CASSYSTGGQTYEQYF. The CDR3, as DNA: TGTGCCAGCAGTTACTCGACAGGGGGGCAAACCTACGAGCAGTACTTC.

The J gene is TRBJ2-1, the V gene TRBV27; the D gene is possibly TRBD2 (6 bases). The CDR3 loop spans 14 amino acids. Germline V gene sequence: CDR1 MNHEY, CDR2 SMNVEV (reference sequence). The CDR3 reads CVTNGGVSYNEQFF. The CDR3 nucleotides read TGTGTCACAAACGGGGGAGTGTCGTACAATGAGCAGTTCTTC.

This clonotype turned up a few times. V and J are TRBV6-1 and TRBJ1-5; maybe TRBD1 (6 bases). Trimming left V 1 base short and J 6 bases short, with 16 bases between. CDR1 MNHNS and CDR2 SASEGT come from the germline V gene. This CDR3 has 16 residues. The CDR3 loop is CASSEGMAQGSQPQHF. CDR3 DNA: TGTGCCAGCAGTGAAGGGATGGCACAGGGCAGTCAGCCCCAGCATTTT.

This clonotype was detected a few times. The chain employs TRBV12-3 or TRBV12-4 and TRBJ2-5; either TRBD1 or TRBD2 may supply D (5 bases each). The CDR3 is 13 residues long. The V end lost 7 bases, the J end lost 2 bases, and 11 bases lay between the germline ends. CDR3 amino acids: CASTTGRQETQYF. The CDR3 nucleotides read TGTGCCAGCACAACGGGACGGCAAGAGACCCAGTACTTC.

This CDR3 is CASSSPGSGGSSSTDTQYF. The CDR3 DNA follows: TGTGCCAGCAGCTCTCCTGGCAGCGGGGGTTCTTCTAGCACAGATACGCAGTATTTT. The chain employs TRBV9 and TRBJ2-3; TRBD2 matches at 8 bases. V dropped 4 bases and J dropped 0; count of bases not matched to a gene: 16. The germline V gene has CDR1 SGDLS and CDR2 YYNGEE. The CDR3 sequence is 19 residues long.

This clonotype has a handful of counts. The CDR3 DNA sequence: TGTGCCAGCAGCCACCGGGAGGGGATTGATACGCAGTATTTT. It codes for CASSHREGIDTQYF. The chain is built from TRBV3-1 and TRBJ2-3; 8 bases align to TRBD2. V lost 3 bases to trimming and J lost 6 bases; unmatched junction nucleotides: 5. The CDR3 runs 14 residues. Germline V lookup: CDR1 LGHDT, CDR2 YNNKEL (reference sequence).

Ten or more counts support this clonotype. The chain combines TRBV29-1 with TRBJ2-7; D gene unclear. Per the germline V gene, CDR1 is SQVTM and CDR2 is ANQGSEA. CDR3 length: 13 amino acids. V dropped 7 bases and J dropped 0 bases, with 13 bases sitting between them. The CDR3 is CSAEVVDSYEQYF. The DNA for the CDR3 is TGCAGCGCTGAGGTTGTAGACTCCTACGAGCAGTACTTC.